The rows below give T cell receptor beta chains drawn from one sample of a study of regulatory T cells in long-lasting Graves disease. From the multiplex PCR reads, TCRdb called clonotypes with MiXCR, one entry per CDR3 protein. The data show roughly 400,000 distinct CDR3 sequences, with around 21% seen just once and around 21% held by the top ten. Sequences were derived from peripheral blood mononuclear cells (PBMCs), sampled when the disease was refractory, from a patient treated with antithyroid drugs. These receptors all come from a female donor with Graves disease. Both conserved end residues are trimmed from each CDR3. Each record gives: clone size, V gene, CDR3 length, D gene, J gene, CDR3 protein. The D gene is left open where the match is weak. Clone size is not always given. Where it is, it says once, few, many or a class for expanded clones.

size: many; V: TRBV6-1; length: 15; D: TRBD2; J: TRBJ2-7; CDR3: ASTRVNPGTTPFTQY
size: NA; V: TRBV13; length: 11; D: NA; J: TRBJ1-1; CDR3: ASSMETNTEAF
size: NA; V: TRBV19; length: 14; D: NA; J: TRBJ1-1; CDR3: ASSIVGRDLNTEAF
size: NA; V: TRBV5-1; length: 12; D: TRBD2; J: TRBJ2-5; CDR3: ASGASGNQETQY
size: many; V: TRBV11-2; length: 15; D: NA; J: TRBJ2-5; CDR3: ASSPGPSEVHQEAQY
size: few; V: TRBV6-1; length: 15; D: NA; J: TRBJ1-2; CDR3: ASSEESGGASFRGYT
size: few; V: TRBV29-1; length: 9; D: NA; J: TRBJ1-1; CDR3: SGGENTEAF
size: NA; V: TRBV7-9; length: 12; D: NA; J: TRBJ2-7; CDR3: ASSSTRQGGEQY
size: few; V: TRBV2; length: 14; D: TRBD2; J: TRBJ2-3; CDR3: ASSEGLAVNTDTQY
size: NA; V: TRBV7-9; length: 16; D: NA; J: TRBJ2-1; CDR3: ASSLDYRGGESYNEQF
size: many; V: TRBV30; length: 11; D: TRBD1; J: TRBJ1-2; CDR3: ACRRTGEYGYT
size: few; V: TRBV29-1; length: 12; D: NA; J: TRBJ1-1; CDR3: SVDSRLGCTEAF
size: NA; V: TRBV9; length: 11; D: NA; J: TRBJ1-1; CDR3: ASRKGADTEAF
size: many; V: TRBV2; length: 13; D: TRBD2; J: TRBJ2-5; CDR3: ASSESGLVQETQY
size: few; V: TRBV5-1; length: 12; D: TRBD1; J: TRBJ1-1; CDR3: ASSRGQRNTEAF
size: many; V: TRBV7-2; length: 13; D: NA; J: TRBJ2-5; CDR3: ASSSAARGPETQY
size: NA; V: TRBV11-2; length: 12; D: NA; J: TRBJ2-3; CDR3: ASSLWELADTQY
size: NA; V: TRBV20-1; length: 12; D: NA; J: TRBJ1-1; CDR3: SARDQGQSTEAF
size: NA; V: TRBV7-2; length: 14; D: TRBD1; J: TRBJ1-2; CDR3: ASSLEGPGRGPGYT